The present T cell receptor beta chain was sequenced within a study of siplizumab effects on memory and regulatory T cells. General study results and limits: Proof of suppressive function in proliferating Tregs from siplizumab cultures was not established. Among mappable alloreactive CD4+ clones, the Treg-derived fraction averaged around 70% with siplizumab versus about 25% in controls.

A remark on this clone: As yet, its antigen is unknown.

TCR templates, some 10^5 per sample, were assayed. Produced via immunoSEQ multiplex PCR; TCRdb's table is partial and in-frame only. This sample yields about 87,000 clones, of which 75% to 90% are seen a single time; roughly 15% belongs to the top ten. Germline CDR1 reads LGHNT; CDR2 reads FRNRAP. The CDR3 has 14 amino acids. V dropped 3 bases and J dropped 4 bases, with 12 bases sitting between them. This sequence was found in a human donor in good health. Material: CD4+ T cells sorted from blood. This chain links TRBV12-5 with TRBJ1-2; tentatively, D is TRBD1 (5 bases). The DNA for the CDR3 is TGTGCTAGTGGTTTCCTGGGACTCATCTATGGCTACACCTTC. Its translation: CASGFLGLIYGYTF.